This record covers a single T cell receptor (beta chain). Its antigen is not identified. DNA was extracted from approximately 0.95-9.8 million thawed cryopreserved PBMC. With survey level as its setting, the immunoSEQ assay was v3.0. The data were produced by immunoSEQ multiplex PCR, yet TCRdb's version contains in-frame clones alone and is incomplete. The data contain 30,000 to 40,000 clones, approximately 74% of them seen just once; the ten biggest clones take up roughly 3.5%. This sample stems from a study of long-term antiretroviral therapy in people with HIV. Study-wide findings and caveats: Transplant donor controls retained higher diversity, though diversity increased after ART. In the period from about 2004 to 2017, blood was collected, possibly under older ART regimens.

CDR3 length: 13 residues. Looked up from germline, CDR1 is SGHTS and CDR2 is YDEGEE. V lost 2 bases and J 5 bases, leaving 8 bases between the germline ends. Source: unsorted PBMCs, taken 3 years after starting antiretroviral therapy. This TCR was recovered from a man aged 50-59 years with HIV. V gene TRBV5-8 combines with J gene TRBJ1-5, with no clear D. The CDR3 DNA follows: TGTGCCAGCAGCTTTAGGAAGGATCAGCCCCAGCATTTT. It encodes CASSFRKDQPQHF.